The rows below give T cell receptor beta chains drawn from one sample of a study of tumor and adjacent non-tumor tissue in lung cancer. TCRdb re-derived calls from the multiplex PCR reads in MiXCR, one entry per CDR3 protein. The sample records tens of thousands of distinct CDR3 sequences, 74% being singletons. The sequenced material came from distant non-tumor lung tissue. The receptors were sampled from a woman aged 60-75 years with non-small cell lung cancer. CDR3s include the opening cysteine and the closing phenylalanine or tryptophan. Each record gives: CDR3 protein, CDR3 DNA, CDR3 length, V gene, clone size, D gene, J gene. D genes are given only for firm matches. Only some rows state a clone size, as once, few, many or a class for expanded clones.

CAWSVRFGETNEELFF,TGTGCCTGGAGTGTGCGTTTTGGGGAGACTAATGAAGAACTGTTTTTT,16,TRBV30,NA,NA,TRBJ1-4
CSVTGQGGMNNEAFF,TGCAGCGTTACTGGACAGGGGGGGATGAACAATGAAGCTTTCTTT,15,TRBV29-1,NA,TRBD1,TRBJ1-1
CATKGHGDYEQYF,TGTGCCACCAAGGGACATGGTGACTACGAGCAATACTTC,13,TRBV15,NA,NA,TRBJ2-7
CASSREGVNTEASF,TGTGCCAGCAGCCGAGAAGGCGTGAACACTGAAGCTTCCTTT,14,TRBV7-9,once,NA,TRBJ1-1
CVTAASGRNPNSYNEQFF,TGCGTCACCGCGGCAAGCGGGAGGAACCCAAACTCCTACAATGAGCAGTTCTTC,18,TRBV4-1,NA,TRBD2,TRBJ2-1
CASSSHRLEYNEQFF,TGTGCCAGCAGCTCACACCGACTAGAATACAATGAGCAGTTCTTC,15,TRBV7-9,few,NA,TRBJ2-1
CASSRTGDWAEAFF,TGTGCCAGCAGCCGTACAGGGGATTGGGCTGAAGCTTTCTTT,14,TRBV14,few,TRBD1,TRBJ1-1
CASSSTGLQPQHF,TGTGCCAGCAGCTCGACAGGGCTTCAGCCCCAGCATTTT,13,TRBV12-3/TRBV12-4,many,TRBD1,TRBJ1-5
CAGARIAGGLLF,TGCGCCGGCGCTAGAATTGCCGGGGGGCTACTTTTT,12,TRBV10-1,once,NA,TRBJ2-2
CVSNGHNTGELFF,TGTGTCAGCAACGGACACAACACCGGGGAGCTGTTTTTT,13,TRBV6-1,NA,NA,TRBJ2-2
CASGTGGQNTDAFF,TGTGCAAGCGGGACAGGGGGGCAGAACACTGACGCTTTCTTT,14,TRBV12-3/TRBV12-4,NA,TRBD1,TRBJ1-1
CSVETRKTEASF,TGCAGCGTCGAGACTAGGAAGACCGAAGCTTCCTTT,12,TRBV29-1,NA,NA,TRBJ1-1
CSVEHRQGASYGQYF,TGCAGCGTTGAACACCGACAGGGGGCTTCCTATGGGCAGTACTTC,15,TRBV29-1,NA,TRBD1,TRBJ2-7
CASSLGAGANEQFF,TGCGCCAGCAGCTTGGGGGCGGGGGCGAATGAGCAGTTCTTC,14,TRBV5-1,medium-sized,NA,TRBJ2-1
CSSSQRQEGYSEQFF,TGTTCCAGCAGCCAAAGGCAGGAAGGTTACAGTGAGCAGTTCTTC,15,TRBV6-2/TRBV6-3,NA,NA,TRBJ2-1
CASQVAGMSYEQYF,TGTGCCAGCCAAGTGGCAGGAATGTCCTACGAGCAGTACTTC,14,TRBV6-2/TRBV6-3,NA,NA,TRBJ2-7
CASRNWGREETQYF,TGTGCCAGCAGAAACTGGGGGCGCGAAGAAACCCAGTACTTC,14,TRBV6-5,NA,NA,TRBJ2-5
CSVGWQETQYF,TGCAGCGTTGGCTGGCAAGAGACCCAGTACTTC,11,TRBV29-1,NA,NA,TRBJ2-5
CASNRGQESPGANVLTF,TGCGCTAGTAACCGAGGACAGGAGAGCCCTGGGGCCAACGTCCTGACTTTC,17,TRBV4-3,NA,TRBD1,TRBJ2-6
CASSSLGFSTGGYEQYF,TGTGCCAGCAGCTCCCTCGGGTTTAGTACGGGCGGCTACGAGCAGTACTTC,17,TRBV6-5,NA,NA,TRBJ2-7
CASSTEVNTETFF,TGTGCCAGCAGTACCGAAGTGAACACTGAAACTTTCTTT,13,TRBV6-6,NA,NA,TRBJ1-1
CACHQTDTGELFF,TGTGCCTGCCACCAGACAGACACCGGGGAGTTGTTTTTT,13,TRBV28,few,NA,TRBJ2-2
CASREGGAGIQYF,TGTGCCAGCAGAGAAGGGGGGGCCGGCATTCAGTACTTT,13,TRBV6-5,NA,NA,TRBJ2-4
CAGSELAPYNEQFF,TGTGCCGGCAGCGAACTAGCCCCCTACAATGAGCAGTTCTTC,14,TRBV6-2/TRBV6-3,NA,NA,TRBJ2-1
CASSQGQHTNTQYF,TGTGCTAGCAGCCAGGGACAGCACACAAATACGCAGTATTTT,14,TRBV4-2,NA,TRBD1,TRBJ2-3
CASSFRQRTWELFF,TGTGCCAGCAGCTTCCGACAAAGAACCTGGGAGCTGTTTTTT,14,TRBV11-3,NA,NA,TRBJ2-2
CASSQTTGRAFSGANVLTF,TGTGCCAGCAGCCAAACTACAGGGAGAGCTTTTTCTGGGGCCAACGTCCTGACTTTC,19,TRBV4-2,NA,NA,TRBJ2-6
CASSQGETGAYYGYTF,TGTGCCAGCAGCCAAGGCGAGACAGGGGCTTACTATGGCTACACCTTC,16,TRBV4-3,once,TRBD1,TRBJ1-2
CANNIRENLNTGELLF,TGTGCCAACAACATACGGGAGAACCTGAACACCGGGGAGCTGCTTTTT,16,TRBV7-8,once,NA,TRBJ2-2
CASSKGTGGDEKYF,TGTGCCAGCAGCAAGGGGACTGGGGGCGATGAGAAGTACTTC,14,TRBV28,NA,NA,TRBJ2-1
CASSLDRGSTGELIF,TGTGCCAGCAGTCTCGACAGGGGAAGCACCGGGGAGTTGATTTTT,15,TRBV12-3/TRBV12-4,NA,TRBD1,TRBJ2-2
CAGSYDVQSIRYF,TGTGCCGGCAGTTACGATGTCCAAAGCATTCGGTACTTC,13,TRBV6-2/TRBV6-3,NA,NA,TRBJ2-4
CANSISPNARETRYF,TGTGCCAACAGTATTTCCCCCAACGCACGGGAGACCCGGTACTTC,15,TRBV6-4,NA,NA,TRBJ2-5
CSAGEGWNEQFF,TGCAGTGCCGGGGAGGGGTGGAATGAGCAGTTCTTC,12,TRBV20-1,NA,TRBD2,TRBJ2-1
CASSKARVSGRASYNEQLF,TGTGCCAGCAGCAAAGCGCGGGTTAGCGGGAGGGCCTCCTACAATGAGCAGTTATTC,19,TRBV21-1,NA,NA,TRBJ2-1
CASSLAIRRGRGTGELFF,TGCGCCAGCAGCTTGGCCATTAGGAGGGGCAGGGGCACCGGGGAGCTGTTTTTT,18,TRBV5-1,few,NA,TRBJ2-2
CSSSYGLRSGNIIYF,TGTTCCAGCAGTTACGGCCTGCGCTCTGGAAACATCATATATTTT,15,TRBV6-5,NA,NA,TRBJ1-3
CASSLRHEDPPLHF,TGTGCCAGCAGTTTGCGGCATGAGGATCCACCCCTCCACTTT,14,TRBV12-3/TRBV12-4,NA,NA,TRBJ1-6
CASSLSQAGEQFF,TGTGCCAGCAGCTTAAGTCAAGCAGGTGAGCAGTTCTTC,13,TRBV11-2,NA,NA,TRBJ2-1
CASSFGEESSYISPLHF,TGTGCCAGCAGTTTTGGTGAAGAGAGCTCCTATATCTCACCCCTCCACTTT,17,TRBV6-6,NA,NA,TRBJ1-6
CASSHPLGRVVTEAFF,TGCGCCAGTAGCCACCCGTTGGGAAGGGTCGTAACTGAAGCTTTCTTC,16,TRBV4-1,NA,NA,TRBJ1-1